One and the same sample provided the 23 T cell receptor beta chains below, sequenced in a study of tumor-infiltrating lymphocytes in oesophageal squamous cell carcinoma. TCRdb recomputed calls from the PCR reads with MiXCR, one row per CDR3 protein. The table lists almost 20,000 distinct CDR3 sequences, around two fifths of them singletons. The sequencing sample was made of esophageal tumor tissue. The receptors originated from a male donor with esophageal squamous cell carcinoma.

This clonotype was picked up many times. V and J are TRBV6-1 and TRBJ1-2; TRBD1 matches 7 bases. With 6 bases clipped from V and 5 bases from J, the junction kept 6 bases outside the gene matches. CDR1 is MNHNS, CDR2 SASEGT, per germline. This CDR3 contains 13 residues. The CDR3 reads CASRYTGEYGYTF. CDR3 DNA: TGTGCCAGCAGATATACAGGGGAATATGGCTACACCTTC.

The V call is TRBV7-6, the J call TRBJ2-3; D unclear. The J call may be wrong; the DNA end is better matched by TRBJ2-7. The CDR3 runs 14 residues. Germline V gene data show CDR1 as SGHVS and CDR2 as FNYEAQ. CDR3 DNA sequence: TGTGCCAGCAGCCCTCAGATGGGCGGACACGAGCAGTACTTC. Translated, it gives CASSPQMGGHEQYF.

V usage is TRBV10-3 and J usage is TRBJ2-2, with 10 bases fitting TRBD2. This CDR3 region has 16 residues. Germline-derived CDR1 and CDR2 are ENHRY and SYGVKD. After removal of 0 bases from V and 5 bases from J, the junction contained 3 bases not matched to a gene. The CDR3, as DNA: TGTGCCATCAGTGAGTCTCTAGCGGGAGCGACCGGGGAGCTGTTTTTT. Translation: CAISESLAGATGELFF.

Concerning this clonotype: With a much larger clone just one base away, this may be a read error. The chain couples TRBV29-1 to TRBJ2-7; D is perhaps TRBD2 (6 bases). The J call could be wrong; TRBJ2-1 is a better fit for the DNA end. The CDR3 consists of 14 residues. Germline lookup yields CDR1 SQVTM and CDR2 ANQGSEA. CDR3 coding DNA: TGCAGCGTGGAAACAGGTGGGGAGGCCTACGAGCAGTTCTTC. This encodes CSVETGGEAYEQFF.

This clonotype has only a few counts. The chain carries TRBV24-1 and TRBJ2-2; a weak D match, TRBD2 (6 bases). Germline-derived CDR1 and CDR2 are KGHDR and SFDVKD. V was pared by 10 bases and J by 1 base, with 12 bases between. This CDR3 region has 14 residues. CDR3 protein: CATGGRLNTGELFF. The CDR3 coding sequence is TGTGCCACGGGGGGACGGCTGAACACCGGGGAGCTGTTTTTT.

V is TRBV7-8 and J is TRBJ2-7; D may be TRBD2 (7 bases). Judging by the DNA end, TRBJ2-5 fits better; the J call may be wrong. This CDR3 has 14 amino acids. Per germline, CDR1 SGHVS and CDR2 FQNEAQ. CDR3 DNA sequence: TGTGCCAGCAGCCGAGGGGGGGGGCGGGAGACCCAGTACTTC. It yields the protein CASSRGGGRETQYF.

This clonotype was recorded many times. The chain links TRBV11-2 to TRBJ1-2; the D is unclear. Germline CDR1 and CDR2: SGHAT and FQNNGV. The CDR3 has 13 amino acids. V lost 0 bases and J lost 8, with 10 bases in between. CDR3 loop: CASSLDAQLGYTF. The CDR3 DNA reads as TGTGCCAGCAGCTTAGACGCCCAGTTGGGCTACACCTTC.

Details on this clonotype: It may be a read error: a sequence one base away is much more abundant. The V call is TRBV27, the J call TRBJ2-5; TRBD2 matches at 7 bases. The CDR3 sequence is 15 residues long. V lost 4 bases, J lost 11 bases, and 16 bases stayed unmatched. The germline V gene has CDR1 MNHEY and CDR2 SMNVEV (reference sequence). The CDR3 reads CASSSQPGGNNEQYF. The CDR3 nucleotides are TGTGCCAGCAGTTCTCAACCGGGGGGAAACAATGAGCAGTACTTC.

This clonotype was observed a single time. The CDR3 DNA is TGTGCCAGCAGGAACAGGGGGCGTTTCTACAATCAGCAGTACTTC. Amino acid sequence: CASRNRGRFYNQQYF. This rearrangement joins TRBV27 to TRBJ2-1, with TRBD1 identical over 9 bases. TRBJ2-7 matches the DNA end more closely, so the J call is doubtful. Germline CDR1 reads MNHEY; CDR2 reads SMNVEV (reference sequence). The CDR3 totals 15 residues.

This clonotype was counted many times. The rearrangement links TRBV7-9 to TRBJ1-2, with a weak D call TRBD1 (6 bases). The CDR3 totals 14 residues. The V gene's germline CDR1 is SEHNR and CDR2 FQNEAQ (reference sequence). With 5 bases removed from V and 3 bases from J, the gap between germline ends came to 13 bases. CDR3 coding DNA: TGTGCCAGCAGCATCAGGGGCGAAGACTATGGCTACACCTTC. Protein product: CASSIRGEDYGYTF.

This clonotype is deemed medium-sized. The chain joins TRBV7-3 to TRBJ2-5; D unclear. The ends were cut back, 5 bases at V and 5 bases at J, with 12 bases in the middle. Germline-derived CDR1 and CDR2 are SGHTA and FQGTGA. This CDR3 spans 13 amino acids. For the CDR3, the DNA is TGTGCCAGCAGCCCTGCTAGATCCGAGACCCAGTACTTC. Protein: CASSPARSETQYF.

This clonotype was seen ten or more times. The chain is built from TRBV2 and TRBJ2-1; 10 bases are shared with TRBD1. CDR1 SNHLY and CDR2 FYNNEI come from the germline V gene. The CDR3 totals 14 residues. V dropped 8 bases and J dropped 8; count of bases not matched to a gene: 9. CDR3: CASYQDRGLDEQFF. The CDR3 DNA follows: TGTGCCAGCTACCAGGACAGGGGGTTGGATGAGCAGTTCTTC.

The chain combines TRBV29-1 with TRBJ2-1; a weak D match, TRBD1 (5 bases). The CDR3 contains 13 residues. Germline CDR1 and CDR2: SQVTM and ANQGSEA. Deletions cut 7 bases from V and 5 bases from J, with 15 bases between. CDR3 sequence: CSAQPDTNNEQFF. CDR3 DNA sequence: TGCAGCGCGCAACCGGACACAAACAATGAGCAGTTCTTC.

The chain joins TRBV7-6 to TRBJ2-1, with D hard to call. V was pared by 1 base and J by 4 bases, with 5 bases between. From germline, CDR1 is SGHVS and CDR2 FNYEAQ. The CDR3 is 13 residues long. CDR3 DNA: TGTGCCAGCAGCTTAGTGGGGTACAATGAGCAGTTCTTC. Protein: CASSLVGYNEQFF.

The chain couples TRBV12-3 or TRBV12-4 to TRBJ2-3, with TRBD2 matching over 10 bases. This CDR3 comprises 16 residues. The ends lost 6 bases at V and 0 bases at J; junction bases unmatched: 6. The CDR3 loop is CASRRTLAGSTDTQYF. The CDR3 nucleotides read TGTGCCAGCAGACGGACACTAGCGGGAAGCACAGATACGCAGTATTTT.

This clonotype was recorded a few times. The chain links TRBV7-2 to TRBJ2-1, with 8 bases matching TRBD2. The ends lost 1 base at V and 4 bases at J; junction bases unmatched: 6. This CDR3 comprises 16 residues. Per the germline V gene, CDR1 is SGHTA and CDR2 is FQGNSA. Here the CDR3 DNA reads TGTGCCAGCAGCTTAGTGTCCGGGGGGGGGTACAATGAGCAGTTCTTC. Its translation is CASSLVSGGGYNEQFF.

This sequence joins TRBV20-1 and TRBJ2-3; D is undetermined. The V end was cut by 1 base, the J end by 10 bases, with 12 bases between. Germline CDR1 is DFQATT and CDR2 is SNEGSKA (reference sequence). The CDR3 spans 12 residues. Here the CDR3 DNA reads TGCAGTGCTAGAGGGGTGGAGCAGGCGCAGTATTTT. It yields the protein CSARGVEQAQYF.

In its sample, this clonotype was seen many times. The chain employs TRBV14 and TRBJ2-2; unclear D gene. CDR1 and CDR2 (germline): SGHDN, FVKESK. The CDR3 totals 16 residues. The V gene lost 1 base and the J gene lost 1 base, with 10 bases spanning the gap. This CDR3 reads CASSQGLGWNTGELFF. In DNA form, the CDR3 reads TGTGCCAGCAGCCAAGGACTCGGATGGAACACCGGGGAGCTGTTTTTT.

This clonotype was seen at least ten times. The V call is TRBV6-1, the J call TRBJ1-3; 7 bases agree with TRBD1. The CDR3 spans 16 residues. CDR1 MNHNS and CDR2 SASEGT come from the germline V gene. V trimming: 2 bases; J trimming: 2 bases; junction bases outside the gene matches: 6. CDR3 sequence: CASSERQGEAGNTIYF. In nucleotides, the CDR3 is TGTGCCAGCAGTGAACGACAGGGAGAGGCTGGAAACACCATATATTTT.

This clonotype was seen repeatedly, ten times or more. This chain uses TRBV10-3 with TRBJ1-5, with D tentatively TRBD1 (5 bases). Trimming left V 5 bases short and J 7 bases short, with 9 bases between. This CDR3 region has 12 residues. Germline V gene data show CDR1 as ENHRY and CDR2 as SYGVKD. The CDR3 DNA reads as TGTGCCATCAGTTCGGGGCCCCAGCCCCAGCATTTT. It is translated as CAISSGPQPQHF.

V usage is TRBV6-1 and J usage is TRBJ1-2, with TRBD1 as a possible D gene (5 bases). This CDR3 spans 14 amino acids. Germline values: CDR1 MNHNS, CDR2 SASEGT. Trimming cost V 3 bases and J 5 bases, with 13 bases left between them. CDR3 coding DNA: TGTGCCAGCAGTGATTTCGGGGGGGAATATGGCTACACCTTC. Translating it yields CASSDFGGEYGYTF.

Concerning this clonotype itself: A single base separates this from a much larger clone, so it may be a read error. The chain carries TRBV2 and TRBJ2-7, with a possible D match to TRBD1 (6 bases). Germline V CDR1 and CDR2: SNHLY, FYNNEI. V shed 6 bases and J shed 7 bases, with 22 bases lying between them. The CDR3 has 15 amino acids. CDR3 sequence reads: CASRATGSPNNEQYF. In DNA, the CDR3 is TGTGCCAGCAGGGCTACAGGGTCCCCGAACAATGAGCAGTACTTC.

V and J are TRBV7-3 and TRBJ2-3; TRBD2 agrees at 11 bases. Germline V gene data show CDR1 as SGHTA and CDR2 as FQGTGA. The CDR3 has 17 amino acids. J was trimmed by 6 bases and V by 1 base; bases with no gene match: 9. CDR3 bases: TGTGCCAGCAGCTTAATGGGGACTAGCGGAGGCCCCGATACGCAGTATTTT. Protein sequence: CASSLMGTSGGPDTQYF.